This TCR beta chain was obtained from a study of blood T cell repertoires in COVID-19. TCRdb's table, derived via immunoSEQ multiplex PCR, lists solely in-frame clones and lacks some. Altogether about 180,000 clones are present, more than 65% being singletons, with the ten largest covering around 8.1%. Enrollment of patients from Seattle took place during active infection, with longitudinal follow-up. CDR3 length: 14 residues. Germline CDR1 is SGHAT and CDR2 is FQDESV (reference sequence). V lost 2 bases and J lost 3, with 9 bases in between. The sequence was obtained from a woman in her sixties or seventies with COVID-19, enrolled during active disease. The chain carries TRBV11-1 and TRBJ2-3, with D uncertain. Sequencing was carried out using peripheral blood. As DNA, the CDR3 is TGTGCCAGCAGCTTAAGTCCTAGGACAGATACGCAGTATTTT. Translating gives CASSLSPRTDTQYF.